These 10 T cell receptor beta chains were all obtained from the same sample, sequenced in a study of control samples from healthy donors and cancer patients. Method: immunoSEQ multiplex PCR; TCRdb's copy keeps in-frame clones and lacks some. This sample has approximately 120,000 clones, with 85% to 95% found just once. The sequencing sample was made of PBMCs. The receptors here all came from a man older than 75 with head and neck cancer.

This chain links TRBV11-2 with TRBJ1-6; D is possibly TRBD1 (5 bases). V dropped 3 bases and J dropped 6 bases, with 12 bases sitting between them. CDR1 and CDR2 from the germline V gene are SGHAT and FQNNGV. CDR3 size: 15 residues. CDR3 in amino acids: CASSFRQRTNSPLHF. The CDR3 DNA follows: TGTGCCAGCAGCTTCAGACAGAGAACTAATTCACCCCTCCACTTT.

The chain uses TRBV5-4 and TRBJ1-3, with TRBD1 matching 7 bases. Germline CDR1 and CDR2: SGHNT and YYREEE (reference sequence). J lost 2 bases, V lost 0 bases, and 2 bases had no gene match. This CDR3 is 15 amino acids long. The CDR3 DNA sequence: TGTGCCAGCAGCTTGGGGGGGACAGCTGGAAACACCATATATTTT. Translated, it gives CASSLGGTAGNTIYF.

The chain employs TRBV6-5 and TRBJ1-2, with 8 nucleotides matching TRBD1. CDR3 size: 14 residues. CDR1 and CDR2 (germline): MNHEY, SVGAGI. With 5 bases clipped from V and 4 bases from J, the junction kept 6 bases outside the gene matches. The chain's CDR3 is CASSTQGASYGYTF. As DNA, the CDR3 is TGTGCCAGCAGTACCCAGGGGGCGTCCTATGGCTACACCTTC.

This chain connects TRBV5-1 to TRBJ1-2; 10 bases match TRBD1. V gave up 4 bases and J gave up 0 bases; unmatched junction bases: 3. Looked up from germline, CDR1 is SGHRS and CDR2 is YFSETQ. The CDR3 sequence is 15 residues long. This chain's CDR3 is CASSLGTGANYGYTF. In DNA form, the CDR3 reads TGCGCCAGCAGCCTCGGGACAGGGGCTAACTATGGCTACACCTTC.

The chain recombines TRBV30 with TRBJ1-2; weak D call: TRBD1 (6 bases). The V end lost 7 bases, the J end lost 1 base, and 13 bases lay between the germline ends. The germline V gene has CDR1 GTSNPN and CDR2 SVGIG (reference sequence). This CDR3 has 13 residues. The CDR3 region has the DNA TGTGCCTTCAATTCGGGACATAACTATGGCTACACCTTC. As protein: CAFNSGHNYGYTF.

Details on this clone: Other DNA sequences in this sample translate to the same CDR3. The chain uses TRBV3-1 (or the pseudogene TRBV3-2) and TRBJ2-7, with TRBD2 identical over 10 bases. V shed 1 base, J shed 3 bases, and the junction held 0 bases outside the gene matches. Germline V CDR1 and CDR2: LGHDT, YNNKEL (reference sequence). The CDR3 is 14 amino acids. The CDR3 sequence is CASSQGTSGYEQYF. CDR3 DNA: TGTGCCAGCAGCCAAGGGACTAGCGGCTACGAGCAGTACTTC.

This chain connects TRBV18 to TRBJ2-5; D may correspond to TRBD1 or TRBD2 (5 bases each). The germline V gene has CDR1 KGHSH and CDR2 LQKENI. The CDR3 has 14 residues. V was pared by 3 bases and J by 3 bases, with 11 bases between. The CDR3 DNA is TGTGCCAGCTCACCCCCAGGGACCAAAGAGACCCAGTACTTC. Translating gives CASSPPGTKETQYF. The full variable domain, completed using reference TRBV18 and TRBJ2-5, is NAGVMQNPRHLVRRRGQEARLRCSPMKGHSHVYWYRQLPEEGLKFMVYLQKENIIDESGMPKERFSAEFPKEGPSILRIQQVVRGDSAAYFCASSPPGTKETQYFGPGTRLLVL.

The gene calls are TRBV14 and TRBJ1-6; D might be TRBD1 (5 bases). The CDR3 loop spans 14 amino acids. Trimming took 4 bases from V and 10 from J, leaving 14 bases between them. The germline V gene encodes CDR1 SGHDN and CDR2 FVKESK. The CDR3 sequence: CASSRDRTLSPLHF. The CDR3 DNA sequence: TGTGCCAGCAGCCGCGACAGAACCCTCTCACCCCTCCACTTT.

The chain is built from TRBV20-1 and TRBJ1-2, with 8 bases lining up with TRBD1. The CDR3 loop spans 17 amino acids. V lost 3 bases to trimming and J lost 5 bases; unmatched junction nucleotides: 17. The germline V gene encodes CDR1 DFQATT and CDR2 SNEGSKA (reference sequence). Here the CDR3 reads CSASARGPSTGGYGYTF. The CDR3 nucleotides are TGCAGTGCTAGTGCCAGGGGGCCCAGCACTGGCGGTTATGGCTACACCTTC.

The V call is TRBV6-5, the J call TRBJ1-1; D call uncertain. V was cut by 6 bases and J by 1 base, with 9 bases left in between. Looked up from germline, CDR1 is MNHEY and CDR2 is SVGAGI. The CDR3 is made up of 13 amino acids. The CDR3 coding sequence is TGTGCCAGCAGCCCCACGGAGAACACTGAAGCTTTCTTT. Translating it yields CASSPTENTEAFF.